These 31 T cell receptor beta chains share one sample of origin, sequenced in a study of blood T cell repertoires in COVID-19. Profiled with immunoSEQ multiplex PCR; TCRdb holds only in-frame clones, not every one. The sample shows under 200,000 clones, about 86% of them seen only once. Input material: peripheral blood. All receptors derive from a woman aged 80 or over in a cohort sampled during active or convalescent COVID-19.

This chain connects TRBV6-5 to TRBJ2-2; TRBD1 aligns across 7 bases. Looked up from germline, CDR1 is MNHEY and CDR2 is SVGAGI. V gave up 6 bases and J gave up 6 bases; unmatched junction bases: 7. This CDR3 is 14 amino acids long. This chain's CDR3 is CASRQTGFPGELFF. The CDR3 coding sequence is TGTGCCAGCAGGCAGACAGGGTTCCCCGGGGAGCTGTTTTTT.

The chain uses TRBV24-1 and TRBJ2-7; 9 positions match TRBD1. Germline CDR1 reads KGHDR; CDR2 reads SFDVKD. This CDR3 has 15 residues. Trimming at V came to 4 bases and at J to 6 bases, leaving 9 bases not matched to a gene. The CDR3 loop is CATSDPGQGLGEQYF. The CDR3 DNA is TGTGCCACCAGTGACCCGGGACAGGGTCTTGGCGAGCAGTACTTC.

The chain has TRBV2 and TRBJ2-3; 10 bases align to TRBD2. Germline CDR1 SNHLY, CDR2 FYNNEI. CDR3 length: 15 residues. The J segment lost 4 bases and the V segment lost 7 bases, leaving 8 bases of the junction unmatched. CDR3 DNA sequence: TGTGCCAGCACCCTAGCGGGGGCAACGGCAGATACGCAGTATTTT. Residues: CASTLAGATADTQYF.

In DNA, the CDR3 is TGTGCCAGTAGTATCCCCGTGGGGGGGGCTACCACAGATACGCAGTATTTT. Translating gives CASSIPVGGATTDTQYF. The chain uses TRBV19 and TRBJ2-3; weak D call: TRBD2 (7 bases). V was clipped by 3 bases and J by 2 bases, with 18 bases between them. Germline V gives CDR1 LNHDA, CDR2 SQIVND (reference sequence). This CDR3 has 17 amino acids.

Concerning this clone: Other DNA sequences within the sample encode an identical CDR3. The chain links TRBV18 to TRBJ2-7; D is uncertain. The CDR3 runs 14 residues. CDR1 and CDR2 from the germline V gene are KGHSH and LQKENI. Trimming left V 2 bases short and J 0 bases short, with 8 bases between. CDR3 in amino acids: CASSPGASSYEQYF. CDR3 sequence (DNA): TGTGCCAGCTCACCAGGAGCGAGCTCCTACGAGCAGTACTTC. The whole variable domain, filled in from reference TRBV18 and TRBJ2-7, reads NAGVMQNPRHLVRRRGQEARLRCSPMKGHSHVYWYRQLPEEGLKFMVYLQKENIIDESGMPKERFSAEFPKEGPSILRIQQVVRGDSAAYFCASSPGASSYEQYFGPGTRLTVT.

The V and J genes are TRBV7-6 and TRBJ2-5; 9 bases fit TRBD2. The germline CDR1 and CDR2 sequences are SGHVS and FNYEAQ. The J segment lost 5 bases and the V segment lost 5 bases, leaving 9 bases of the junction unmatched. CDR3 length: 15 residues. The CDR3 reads CASSNIAGVQETQYF. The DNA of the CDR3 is TGTGCCAGCAGCAACATAGCGGGAGTACAGGAGACCCAGTACTTC. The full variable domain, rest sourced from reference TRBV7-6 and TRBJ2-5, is GAGVSQSPRYKVTKRGQDVALRCDPISGHVSLYWYRQALGQGPEFLTYFNYEAQQDKSGLPNDRFSAERPEGSISTLTIQRTEQRDSAMYRCASSNIAGVQETQYFGPGTRLLVL.

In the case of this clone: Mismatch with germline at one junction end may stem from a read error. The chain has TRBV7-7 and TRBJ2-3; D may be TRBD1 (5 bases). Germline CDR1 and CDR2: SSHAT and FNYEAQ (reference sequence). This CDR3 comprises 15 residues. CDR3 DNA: TGTGCTAGCAGCTTGGGGCAGGGCCTACTGGATACGCAGTATTTT. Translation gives CASSLGQGLLDTQYF.

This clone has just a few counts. The CDR3 DNA reads as TGTGCCAGCAGCGCGACATACAGGGGCTCTGGAAACACCATATATTTT. As protein: CASSATYRGSGNTIYF. The genes are TRBV7-6 and TRBJ1-3; 7 bases match TRBD1. The CDR3 contains 16 residues. Trimming took 5 bases from V and 0 from J; bases not matched to a gene: 7. Germline loops: CDR1 SGHVS, CDR2 FNYEAQ.

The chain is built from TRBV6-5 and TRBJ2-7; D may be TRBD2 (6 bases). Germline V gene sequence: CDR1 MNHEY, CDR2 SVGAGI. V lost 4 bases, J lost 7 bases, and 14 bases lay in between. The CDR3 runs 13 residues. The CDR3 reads CASSSTGVREQYF. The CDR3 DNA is TGTGCCAGCAGTTCGACGGGAGTACGGGAGCAGTACTTC.

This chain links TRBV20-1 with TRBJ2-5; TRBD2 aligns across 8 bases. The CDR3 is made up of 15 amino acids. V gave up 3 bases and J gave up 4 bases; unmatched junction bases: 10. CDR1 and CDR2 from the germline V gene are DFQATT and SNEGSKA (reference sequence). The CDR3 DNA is TGCAGTGCTAGTCCCGGGACTAGGGTGGGAGAGACCCAGTACTTC. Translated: CSASPGTRVGETQYF.

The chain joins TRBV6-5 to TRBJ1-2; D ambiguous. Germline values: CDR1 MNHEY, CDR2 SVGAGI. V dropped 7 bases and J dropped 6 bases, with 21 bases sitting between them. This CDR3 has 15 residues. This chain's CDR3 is CASKKNGEGRDGYTF. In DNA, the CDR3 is TGTGCCAGCAAAAAAAACGGGGAAGGGAGGGATGGCTACACCTTC.

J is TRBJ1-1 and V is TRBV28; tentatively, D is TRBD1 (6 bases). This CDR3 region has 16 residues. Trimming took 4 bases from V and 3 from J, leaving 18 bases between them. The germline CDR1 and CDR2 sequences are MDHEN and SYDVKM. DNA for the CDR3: TGTGCCAGCAGTTCCCCCCGACGAGGGGGGGACACTGAAGCTTTCTTT. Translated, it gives CASSSPRRGGDTEAFF.

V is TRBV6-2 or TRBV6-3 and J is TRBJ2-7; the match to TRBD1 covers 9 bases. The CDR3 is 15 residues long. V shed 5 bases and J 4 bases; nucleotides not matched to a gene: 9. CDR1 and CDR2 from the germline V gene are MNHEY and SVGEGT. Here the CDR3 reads CASSRKTGGGYEQYF. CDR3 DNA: TGTGCCAGCAGTCGAAAGACAGGGGGGGGATACGAGCAGTACTTC.

The CDR3: CASSPYYNEQFF. The CDR3 DNA reads TGTGCCAGCAGCCCGTACTACAATGAGCAGTTCTTC. The chain employs TRBV7-6 and TRBJ2-1; D is unresolved. Germline values: CDR1 SGHVS, CDR2 FNYEAQ. V dropped 5 bases and J dropped 3 bases, with 5 bases sitting between them. The CDR3 sequence is 12 residues long.

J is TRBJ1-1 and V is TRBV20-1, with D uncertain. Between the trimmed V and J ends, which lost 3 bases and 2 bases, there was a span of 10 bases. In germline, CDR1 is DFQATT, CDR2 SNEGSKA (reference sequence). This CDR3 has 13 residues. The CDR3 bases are TGCAGTGCTAGTAACTTCCAAAACACTGAAGCTTTCTTT. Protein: CSASNFQNTEAFF.

CDR3 DNA: TGTGCCAGCAGCGTAGGTGCGGACAGGGTCTTATTTGGCTATGGCTACACCTTC. Translation: CASSVGADRVLFGYGYTF. The V call is TRBV9, the J call TRBJ1-2; TRBD1 matches 8 bases. The CDR3 extends over 18 amino acids. With V trimmed by 0 bases and J by 4 bases, 14 bases remained unmatched. The V gene's germline CDR1 is SGDLS and CDR2 YYNGEE. Drawing the rest from reference TRBV9 and TRBJ1-2, the complete variable domain is DSGVTQTPKHLITATGQRVTLRCSPRSGDLSVYWYQQSLDQGLQFLIQYYNGEERAKGNILERFSAQQFPDLHSELNLSSLELGDSALYFCASSVGADRVLFGYGYTFGSGTRLTVV.

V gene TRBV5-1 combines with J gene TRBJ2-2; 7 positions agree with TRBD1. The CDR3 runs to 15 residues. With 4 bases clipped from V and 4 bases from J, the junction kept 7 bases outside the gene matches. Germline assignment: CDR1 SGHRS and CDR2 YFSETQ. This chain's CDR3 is CASSPGQESTGELFF. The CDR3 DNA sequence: TGCGCCAGCAGCCCAGGACAGGAGAGCACCGGGGAGCTGTTTTTT.

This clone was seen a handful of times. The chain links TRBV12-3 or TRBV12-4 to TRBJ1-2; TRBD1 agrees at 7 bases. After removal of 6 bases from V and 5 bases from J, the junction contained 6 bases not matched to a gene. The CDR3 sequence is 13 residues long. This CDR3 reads CASRGGTVYGYTF. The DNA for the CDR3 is TGTGCCAGCAGGGGCGGGACAGTTTATGGCTACACCTTC.

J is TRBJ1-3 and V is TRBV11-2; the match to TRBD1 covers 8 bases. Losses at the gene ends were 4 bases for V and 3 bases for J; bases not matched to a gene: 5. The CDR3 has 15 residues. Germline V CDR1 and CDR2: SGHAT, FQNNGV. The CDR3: CASSSARGLGNTIYF. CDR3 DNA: TGTGCCAGCAGCTCAGCCAGGGGGCTTGGAAACACCATATATTTT.

CDR3 sequence reads: CASSRDQGQGVYEQYF. The CDR3 DNA reads as TGTGCCAGCAGCCGAGACCAGGGGCAGGGAGTCTACGAGCAGTACTTC. The chain has TRBV5-5 and TRBJ2-7, with D tentatively TRBD1 (6 bases). V lost 4 bases, J lost 3 bases, and 20 bases lay in between. The CDR3 is 16 residues long. Germline assignment: CDR1 SGHKS and CDR2 YYEKEE (reference sequence). Supplemented by reference TRBV5-5 and TRBJ2-7, the full variable domain reads DAGVTQSPTHLIKTRGQQVTLRCSPISGHKSVSWYQQVLGQGPQFIFQYYEKEERGRGNFPDRFSARQFPNYSSELNVNALLLGDSALYLCASSRDQGQGVYEQYFGPGTRLTVT.

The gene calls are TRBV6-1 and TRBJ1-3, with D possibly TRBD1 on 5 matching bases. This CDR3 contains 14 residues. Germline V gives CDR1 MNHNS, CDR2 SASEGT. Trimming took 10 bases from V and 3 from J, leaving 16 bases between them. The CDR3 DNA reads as TGTGCCACCGAGGAGGGGATGGGTGGAAACACCATATATTTT. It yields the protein CATEEGMGGNTIYF.

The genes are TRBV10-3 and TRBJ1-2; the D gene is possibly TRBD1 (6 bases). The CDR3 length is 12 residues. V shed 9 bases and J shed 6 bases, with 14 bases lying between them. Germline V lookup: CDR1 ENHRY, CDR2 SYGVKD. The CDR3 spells CAIQQGNHGYTF. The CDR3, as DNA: TGTGCCATACAACAGGGTAATCATGGCTACACCTTC.

CDR3 region: CASSRLLAGVPTSSTDTQYF. DNA of the CDR3: TGTGCCAGCAGCCGATTACTAGCGGGAGTTCCAACCTCTAGCACAGATACGCAGTATTTT. The V gene is TRBV3-1 (or the pseudogene TRBV3-2), the J gene TRBJ2-3; 11 nucleotides line up with TRBD2. Germline V gene sequence: CDR1 LGHDT, CDR2 YNNKEL (reference sequence). V dropped 4 bases and J dropped 0; count of bases not matched to a gene: 15. This CDR3 region has 20 residues.

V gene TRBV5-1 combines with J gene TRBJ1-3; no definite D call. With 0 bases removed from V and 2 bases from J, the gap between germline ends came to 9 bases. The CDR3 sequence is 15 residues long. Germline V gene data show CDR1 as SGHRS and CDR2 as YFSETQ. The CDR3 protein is CASSLESVPGNTIYF. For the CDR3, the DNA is TGCGCCAGCAGCTTGGAATCGGTTCCTGGAAACACCATATATTTT.

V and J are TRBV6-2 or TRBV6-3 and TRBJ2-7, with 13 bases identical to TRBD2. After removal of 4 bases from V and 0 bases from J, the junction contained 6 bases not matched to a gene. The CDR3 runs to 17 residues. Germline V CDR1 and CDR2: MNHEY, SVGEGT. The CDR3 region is CASSSTSGGLSSYEQYF. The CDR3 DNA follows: TGTGCCAGCAGTTCGACTAGCGGGGGGTTGAGCTCCTACGAGCAGTACTTC.

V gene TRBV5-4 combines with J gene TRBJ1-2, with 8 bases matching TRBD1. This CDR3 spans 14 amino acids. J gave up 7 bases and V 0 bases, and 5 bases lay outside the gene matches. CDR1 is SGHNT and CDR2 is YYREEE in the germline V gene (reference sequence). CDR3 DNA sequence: TGTGCCAGCAGCTTGGAGTACAGGGGGGTTGGCTACACCTTC. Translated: CASSLEYRGVGYTF. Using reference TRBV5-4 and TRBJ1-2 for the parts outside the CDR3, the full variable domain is ETGVTQSPTHLIKTRGQQVTLRCSSQSGHNTVSWYQQALGQGPQFIFQYYREEENGRGNFPPRFSGLQFPNYSSELNVNALELDDSALYLCASSLEYRGVGYTFGSGTRLTVV.

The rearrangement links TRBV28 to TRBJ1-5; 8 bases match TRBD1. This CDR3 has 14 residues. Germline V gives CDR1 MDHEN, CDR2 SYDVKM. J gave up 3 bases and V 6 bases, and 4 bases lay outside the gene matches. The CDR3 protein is CASSNRGINQPQHF. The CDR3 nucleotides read TGTGCCAGCAGCAACAGGGGGATCAATCAGCCCCAGCATTTT. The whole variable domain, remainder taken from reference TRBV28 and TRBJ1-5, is DVKVTQSSRYLVKRTGEKVFLECVQDMDHENMFWYRQDPGLGLRLIYFSYDVKMKEKGDIPEGYSVSREKKERFSLILESASTNQTSMYLCASSNRGINQPQHFGDGTRLSIL.

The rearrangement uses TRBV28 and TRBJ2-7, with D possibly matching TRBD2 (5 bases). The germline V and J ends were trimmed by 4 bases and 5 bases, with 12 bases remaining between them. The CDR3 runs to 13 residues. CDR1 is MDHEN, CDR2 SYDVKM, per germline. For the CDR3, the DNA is TGTGCCAGCAGTTGGGGTACTAGAAACGAGCAGTACTTC. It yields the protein CASSWGTRNEQYF.

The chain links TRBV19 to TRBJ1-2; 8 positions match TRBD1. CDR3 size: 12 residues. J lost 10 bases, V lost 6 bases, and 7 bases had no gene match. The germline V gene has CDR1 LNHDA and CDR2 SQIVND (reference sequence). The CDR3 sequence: CASRRQGFDYTF. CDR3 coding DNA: TGTGCCAGTAGACGACAGGGGTTTGACTACACCTTC. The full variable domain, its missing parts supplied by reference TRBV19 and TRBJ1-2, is DGGITQSPKYLFRKEGQNVTLSCEQNLNHDAMYWYRQDPGQGLRLIYYSQIVNDFQKGDIAEGYSVSREKKESFPLTVTSAQKNPTAFYLCASRRQGFDYTFGSGTRLTVV.

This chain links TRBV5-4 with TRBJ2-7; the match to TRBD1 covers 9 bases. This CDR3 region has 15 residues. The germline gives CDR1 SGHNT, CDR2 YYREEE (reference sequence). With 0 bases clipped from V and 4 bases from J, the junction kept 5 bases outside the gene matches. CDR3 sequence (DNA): TGTGCCAGCAGCTTGGAGGGACAGGGCGCGTACGAGCAGTACTTC. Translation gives CASSLEGQGAYEQYF.

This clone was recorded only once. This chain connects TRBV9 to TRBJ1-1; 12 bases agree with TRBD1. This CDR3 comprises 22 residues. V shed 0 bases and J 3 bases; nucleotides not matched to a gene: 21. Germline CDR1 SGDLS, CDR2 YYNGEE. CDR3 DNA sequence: TGTGCCAGCAGCGTAGGATTGGGGACAGGGGGCGCCGTCCGTAGGGTGCACACTGAAGCTTTCTTT. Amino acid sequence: CASSVGLGTGGAVRRVHTEAFF.